A selection of T cell receptor beta chains follows, all from one sample in a study of blood T cell repertoires in COVID-19. Produced via immunoSEQ multiplex PCR; TCRdb's table is partial and in-frame only. The top ten clones hold roughly 29% of a sample with about 99,000 clones, roughly 82% of them seen once. Input material: peripheral blood. The receptors derive from a man aged 60-69 years with acute or convalescent COVID-19. Both conserved end residues are part of each CDR3.

j_gene: TRBJ1-2; v_gene: TRBV7-6; CDR3aa: CASSLRHGQPYGYTF
j_gene: TRBJ2-1; v_gene: TRBV10-3; CDR3aa: CAISESAGLYNEQFF
j_gene: TRBJ2-2; v_gene: TRBV11-2; CDR3aa: CASSTFSGGELFF
j_gene: TRBJ1-5; v_gene: TRBV4-1; CDR3aa: CASSQSLGEGGQPQHF
j_gene: TRBJ1-6; v_gene: TRBV11-2; CDR3aa: CASSLGTAYNSPLHF
j_gene: TRBJ2-2; v_gene: TRBV10-3; CDR3aa: CAIRDRGLAGELFF
j_gene: TRBJ1-2; v_gene: TRBV6-2/TRBV6-3; CDR3aa: CASSSDPGTGGGYTF
j_gene: TRBJ2-1; v_gene: TRBV30; CDR3aa: CAWQAGGGKYNEQFF
j_gene: TRBJ2-1; v_gene: TRBV5-1; CDR3aa: CASSNQPGLGSNEQFF
j_gene: TRBJ2-1; v_gene: TRBV7-9; CDR3aa: CASSSHGTSGIYNEQFF
j_gene: TRBJ2-1; v_gene: TRBV9; CDR3aa: CASSVAGASAYNEQFF
j_gene: TRBJ2-2; v_gene: TRBV11-2; CDR3aa: CASSQLASGELFF
j_gene: TRBJ2-1; v_gene: TRBV15; CDR3aa: CATSRGGGGYNEQFF
j_gene: TRBJ2-5; v_gene: TRBV19; CDR3aa: CASSPFGTGYEETQYF
j_gene: TRBJ2-1; v_gene: TRBV9; CDR3aa: CASSAPSGRVQFF
j_gene: TRBJ2-5; v_gene: TRBV3-1/TRBV3-2; CDR3aa: CASSRRLTSGSVGGTQYF
j_gene: TRBJ2-2; v_gene: TRBV11-3; CDR3aa: CASRGGPGTGELFF
j_gene: TRBJ2-6; v_gene: TRBV27; CDR3aa: CASHPTKGAISGANVLTF
j_gene: TRBJ2-5; v_gene: TRBV6-5; CDR3aa: CASSDRGRGETQYF
j_gene: TRBJ2-3; v_gene: TRBV5-8; CDR3aa: CASSFGLAGVDTQYF
j_gene: TRBJ1-1; v_gene: TRBV9; CDR3aa: CASSPRLQGEVAFF
j_gene: TRBJ2-7; v_gene: TRBV5-1; CDR3aa: CASRTSGSSYEQYF
j_gene: TRBJ1-1; v_gene: TRBV18; CDR3aa: CASSPPGATEAFF
j_gene: TRBJ1-1; v_gene: TRBV29-1; CDR3aa: CSVRQGAYGTEAFF
j_gene: TRBJ1-1; v_gene: TRBV5-5; CDR3aa: CASSIGGLDGAFF
j_gene: TRBJ2-5; v_gene: TRBV18; CDR3aa: CASSPRTQETQYF
j_gene: TRBJ1-4; v_gene: TRBV24-1; CDR3aa: CATSDHPGQQNEKLFF
j_gene: TRBJ1-6; v_gene: TRBV6-4; CDR3aa: CASSASQGRNSPLHF
j_gene: TRBJ2-1; v_gene: TRBV5-1; CDR3aa: CASSLGLAGISYNEQFF
j_gene: TRBJ2-2; v_gene: TRBV6-1; CDR3aa: CASSEARTSGRALGELFF
j_gene: TRBJ2-1; v_gene: TRBV6-5; CDR3aa: CASISTGLAGAEQFF
j_gene: TRBJ2-1; v_gene: TRBV11-3; CDR3aa: CASSAGQGAWNEQFF
j_gene: TRBJ2-2; v_gene: TRBV2; CDR3aa: CASKRGRAGRTGELFF
j_gene: TRBJ1-3; v_gene: TRBV5-4; CDR3aa: CASSVQGAWDNTIYF
j_gene: TRBJ1-5; v_gene: TRBV28; CDR3aa: CASSRGEQVNQPQHF
j_gene: TRBJ1-1; v_gene: TRBV5-1; CDR3aa: CASSLVLGPGTGNTEAFF
j_gene: TRBJ2-1; v_gene: TRBV27; CDR3aa: CASSLYGSEGYNEQFF
j_gene: TRBJ1-1; v_gene: TRBV5-4; CDR3aa: CASSLRGGNTEAFF
j_gene: TRBJ1-5; v_gene: TRBV19; CDR3aa: CASSPEGTVNQPQHF
j_gene: TRBJ2-1; v_gene: TRBV10-3; CDR3aa: CAISDRGFYNEQFF
j_gene: TRBJ2-1; v_gene: TRBV5-6; CDR3aa: CASSLRRPRLYNEQFF
j_gene: TRBJ1-5; v_gene: TRBV5-1; CDR3aa: CASSPQGAQNQPQHF
j_gene: TRBJ2-5; v_gene: TRBV7-2; CDR3aa: CASSQGKTQYF
j_gene: TRBJ2-2; v_gene: TRBV24-1; CDR3aa: CATRDRGDTGELFF
j_gene: TRBJ1-1; v_gene: TRBV3-1/TRBV3-2; CDR3aa: CASSQAQKNTEAFF
j_gene: TRBJ1-1; v_gene: TRBV27; CDR3aa: CASRKQGHTEAFF
j_gene: TRBJ1-3; v_gene: TRBV19; CDR3aa: CASSTQGAAGNTIYF
j_gene: TRBJ1-5; v_gene: TRBV6-5; CDR3aa: CASSSRTASNQPQHF
j_gene: TRBJ1-1; v_gene: TRBV18; CDR3aa: CASSPRTGGLMNTEAFF
j_gene: TRBJ2-1; v_gene: TRBV5-6; CDR3aa: CASSFGGSNEQFF
j_gene: TRBJ1-5; v_gene: TRBV30; CDR3aa: CAWSVKGSQPQHF
j_gene: TRBJ2-2; v_gene: TRBV7-8; CDR3aa: CASSPTKLTGELFF
j_gene: TRBJ1-2; v_gene: TRBV10-3; CDR3aa: CAISDPGGGYGYTF
j_gene: TRBJ2-2; v_gene: TRBV27; CDR3aa: CASSLRGGNTGELFF
j_gene: TRBJ2-6; v_gene: TRBV4-1; CDR3aa: CASSQDLRAGSGANVLTF